Presented here are 12 T cell receptor beta chains from one specimen sequenced in a study of cytomegalovirus exposure and HLA in healthy donors. 60 Vbeta and 13 Jbeta primers were used in PCR. Libraries were prepared by immunoSEQ multiplex PCR; TCRdb keeps only in-frame clonotypes and omits some of them. The table has 150,000 or so clones, over 75% seen once. The specimen sequenced was PBMCs. The receptors shown here come from a man aged 18 to 30 in good health and CMV-seropositive.

The genes are TRBV11-2 and TRBJ1-2; a possible D gene is TRBD1 (5 bases). Germline CDR1 reads SGHAT; CDR2 reads FQNNGV. There are 11 residues in the CDR3. V shed 10 bases and J shed 8 bases, with 14 bases lying between them. CDR3 bases: TGTGCCACCTCGGGACTCTGGGGCTACACCTTC. Amino acids: CATSGLWGYTF.

The rearrangement links TRBV2 to TRBJ1-5, with 9 positions matching TRBD1. This CDR3 contains 15 residues. Per germline, CDR1 SNHLY and CDR2 FYNNEI. J was trimmed by 3 bases and V by 5 bases; bases with no gene match: 5. Written as DNA, the CDR3 is TGTGCCAGCAGTCAGACAGGGGGTAACAATCAGCCCCAGCATTTT. Amino acid sequence: CASSQTGGNNQPQHF.

This sequence joins TRBV7-9 and TRBJ2-2; 8 nucleotides match TRBD2. Germline loops: CDR1 SEHNR, CDR2 FQNEAQ (reference sequence). The V gene end was trimmed by 1 base and the J gene end by 5 bases; junction bases not matched to a gene: 6. The CDR3 spans 16 residues. In DNA, the CDR3 is TGTGCCAGCAGCTTAGAACTAGCGGTGAGGACCGGGGAGCTGTTTTTT. This encodes CASSLELAVRTGELFF.

The chain employs TRBV11-3 and TRBJ2-1, with D perhaps matching TRBD1 (6 bases). V shed 5 bases and J shed 0 bases, with 14 bases lying between them. From germline, CDR1 is SGHNT and CDR2 YENEEA. The CDR3 length is 16 residues. The CDR3 bases are TGTGCCAGCAGCCCCGCCCGACAGGACTCCTACAATGAGCAGTTCTTC. Amino acid sequence: CASSPARQDSYNEQFF.

A note on this clone: Other DNA sequences in the same sample also yield this CDR3. The chain combines TRBV28 with TRBJ1-2, with D maybe TRBD1 (5 bases). Germline assignment: CDR1 MDHEN and CDR2 SYDVKM. V lost 4 bases and J lost 2, with 11 bases in between. This CDR3 is built from 14 residues. The CDR3 nucleotides read TGTGCCAGCAGTTCCCCGGGGGGGAACTATGGCTACACCTTC. Its protein product is CASSSPGGNYGYTF.

V and J are TRBV30 and TRBJ2-1; TRBD2 matches at 9 bases. V was clipped by 7 bases and J by 4 bases; unmatched bases: 23. The CDR3 covers 19 residues. Per germline, CDR1 GTSNPN and CDR2 SVGIG (reference sequence). CDR3 loop: CALPLTGRKISGGYNEQFF. The CDR3 region has the DNA TGTGCCTTGCCGCTGACGGGGCGCAAAATAAGCGGGGGGTACAATGAGCAGTTCTTC.

The chain is built from TRBV6-6 and TRBJ2-7; 11 bases fit TRBD2. Germline CDR1 and CDR2: MNHNY and SVGAGI (reference sequence). The CDR3 is 14 residues long. With V trimmed by 2 bases and J by 3 bases, 0 bases remained unmatched. CDR3 bases: TGTGCCAGCAGTTACGGGACTAGCGGCTACGAGCAGTACTTC. As protein: CASSYGTSGYEQYF.

The genes are TRBV5-1 and TRBJ2-3, with D perhaps TRBD1 (6 bases). Germline V gene data show CDR1 as SGHRS and CDR2 as YFSETQ. This CDR3 comprises 14 residues. V lost 4 bases to trimming and J lost 4 bases, with 13 bases between them. The CDR3 sequence: CASSTRTDADTQYF. DNA of the CDR3: TGCGCCAGCAGCACGAGGACAGACGCAGATACGCAGTATTTT.

The chain carries TRBV15 and TRBJ2-5; D remains unclear. Germline CDR1 is LNHNV and CDR2 is YYDKDF (reference sequence). The CDR3 is 12 amino acids. Trimming shortened V by 4 bases and J by 4 bases, and 7 bases separated the two germline ends. This chain's CDR3 is CATSKPGETQYF. CDR3 nucleotide sequence: TGTGCCACCAGCAAGCCAGGAGAGACCCAGTACTTC.

J is TRBJ1-2 and V is TRBV7-9, with D perhaps matching TRBD1 (6 bases). Germline V gene sequence: CDR1 SEHNR, CDR2 FQNEAQ (reference sequence). There are 16 residues in the CDR3. V was clipped by 4 bases and J by 8 bases, with 23 bases between them. The DNA for the CDR3 is TGTGCCAGCAGCTCCACCCGGAACAGGGAGATTGGCGGCTACACCTTC. Amino acid sequence: CASSSTRNREIGGYTF.

Points on this clone: Relative to the germline gene, one junction end is altered; a read error may explain this. The V and J genes are TRBV7-7 and TRBJ2-1; 11 nucleotides agree with TRBD1. Germline CDR1 and CDR2: SSHAT and FNYEAQ (reference sequence). The CDR3 sequence is 14 residues long. The CDR3, as DNA: TGTGCTAGCAGCTTAGGGACAGGGGGGGATGAGCAGTTCTTC. It translates to CASSLGTGGDEQFF.

The rearrangement uses TRBV7-8 and TRBJ1-2, with TRBD1 identical over 7 bases. The CDR3 is made up of 16 amino acids. The J segment lost 0 bases and the V segment lost 5 bases, leaving 9 bases of the junction unmatched. The V gene's germline CDR1 is SGHVS and CDR2 FQNEAQ. CDR3 DNA: TGTGCCAGCAGCCCTACTGCAGGGGGAGCTAACTATGGCTACACCTTC. Translating gives CASSPTAGGANYGYTF.